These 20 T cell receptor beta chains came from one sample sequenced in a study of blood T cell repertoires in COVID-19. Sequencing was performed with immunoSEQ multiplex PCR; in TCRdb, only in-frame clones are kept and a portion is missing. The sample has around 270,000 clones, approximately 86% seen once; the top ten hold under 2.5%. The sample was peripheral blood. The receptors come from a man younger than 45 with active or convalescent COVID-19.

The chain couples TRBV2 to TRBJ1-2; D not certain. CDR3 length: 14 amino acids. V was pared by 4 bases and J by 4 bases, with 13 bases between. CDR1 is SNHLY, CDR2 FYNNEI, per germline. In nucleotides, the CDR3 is TGTGCCAGCAGTGGGTACAGATCCACCTATGGCTACACCTTC. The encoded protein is CASSGYRSTYGYTF. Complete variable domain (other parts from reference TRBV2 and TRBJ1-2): EPEVTQTPSHQVTQMGQEVILRCVPISNHLYFYWYRQILGQKVEFLVSFYNNEISEKSEIFDDQFSVERPDGSNFTLKIRSTKLEDSAMYFCASSGYRSTYGYTFGSGTRLTVV.

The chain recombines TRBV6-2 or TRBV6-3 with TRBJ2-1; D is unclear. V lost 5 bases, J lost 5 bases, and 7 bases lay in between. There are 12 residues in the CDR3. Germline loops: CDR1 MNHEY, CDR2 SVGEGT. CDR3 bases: TGTGCCAGCAGTACAACCCACAATGAGCAGTTCTTC. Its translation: CASSTTHNEQFF.

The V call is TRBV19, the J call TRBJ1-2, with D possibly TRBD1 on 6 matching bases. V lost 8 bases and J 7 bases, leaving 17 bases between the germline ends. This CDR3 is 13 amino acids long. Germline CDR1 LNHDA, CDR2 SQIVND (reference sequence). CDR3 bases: TGTGCCAGTTCCGAAGAGCGCAGGGGTGGCTACACCTTC. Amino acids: CASSEERRGGYTF.

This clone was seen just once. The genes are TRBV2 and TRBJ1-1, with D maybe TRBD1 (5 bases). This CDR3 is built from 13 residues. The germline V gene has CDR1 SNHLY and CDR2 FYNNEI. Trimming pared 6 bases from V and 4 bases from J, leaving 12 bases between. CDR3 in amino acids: CASSSDSFTEAFF. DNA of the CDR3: TGTGCCAGCAGCAGCGACAGCTTCACTGAAGCTTTCTTT.

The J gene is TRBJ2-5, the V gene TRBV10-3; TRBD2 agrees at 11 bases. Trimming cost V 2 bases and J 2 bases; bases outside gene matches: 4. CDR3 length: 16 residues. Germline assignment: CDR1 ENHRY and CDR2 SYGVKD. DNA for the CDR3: TGTGCCATCAGTGAGCCGGGACTAGCGGCGCAAGAGACCCAGTACTTC. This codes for CAISEPGLAAQETQYF.

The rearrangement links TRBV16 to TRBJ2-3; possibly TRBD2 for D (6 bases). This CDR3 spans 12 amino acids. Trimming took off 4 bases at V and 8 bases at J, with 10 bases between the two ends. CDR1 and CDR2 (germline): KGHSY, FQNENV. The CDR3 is CASSRTGGTQYF. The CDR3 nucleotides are TGTGCCAGCAGCCGCACCGGGGGTACGCAGTATTTT.

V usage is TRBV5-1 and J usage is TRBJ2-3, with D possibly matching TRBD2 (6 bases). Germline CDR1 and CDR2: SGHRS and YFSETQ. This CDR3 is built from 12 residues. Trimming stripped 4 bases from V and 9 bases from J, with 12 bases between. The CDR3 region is CASSQNRETQYF. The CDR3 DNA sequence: TGCGCCAGCAGCCAGAATCGGGAGACGCAGTATTTT.

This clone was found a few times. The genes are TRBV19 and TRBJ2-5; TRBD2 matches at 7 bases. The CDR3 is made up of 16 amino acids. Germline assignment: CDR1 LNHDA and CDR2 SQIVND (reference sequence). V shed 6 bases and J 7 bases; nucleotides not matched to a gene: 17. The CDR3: CASSPSGRGKRGTQYF. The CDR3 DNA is TGTGCCAGTAGCCCTTCCGGGCGGGGGAAGAGGGGGACCCAGTACTTC.

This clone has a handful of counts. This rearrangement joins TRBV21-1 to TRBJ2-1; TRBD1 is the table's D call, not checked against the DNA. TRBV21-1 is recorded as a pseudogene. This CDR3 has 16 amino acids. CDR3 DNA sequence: TGTGCCAGCAGCAAAGCGCTTTGGGACAGGGACGGTGAGCAGTTCTTC. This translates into CASSKALWDRDGEQFF.

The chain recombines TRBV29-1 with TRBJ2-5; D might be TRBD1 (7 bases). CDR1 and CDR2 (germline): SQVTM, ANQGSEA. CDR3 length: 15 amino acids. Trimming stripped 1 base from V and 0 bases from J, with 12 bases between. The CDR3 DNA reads TGCAGCGTTGAAGGCCAGGGGGGTTACCAAGAGACCCAGTACTTC. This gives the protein CSVEGQGGYQETQYF.

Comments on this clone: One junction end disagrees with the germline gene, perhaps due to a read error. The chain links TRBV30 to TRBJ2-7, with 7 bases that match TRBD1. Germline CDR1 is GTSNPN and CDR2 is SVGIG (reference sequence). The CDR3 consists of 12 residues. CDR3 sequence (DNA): TGTGCCTGGGGTGTAGGGGGCAGCGAGCAGTACTTC. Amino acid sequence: CAWGVGGSEQYF.

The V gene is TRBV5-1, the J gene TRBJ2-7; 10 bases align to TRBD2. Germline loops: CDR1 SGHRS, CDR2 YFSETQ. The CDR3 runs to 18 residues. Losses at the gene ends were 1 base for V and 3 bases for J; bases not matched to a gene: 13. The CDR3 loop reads CASSLWASGGSESYEQYF. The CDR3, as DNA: TGCGCCAGCAGCTTGTGGGCTAGCGGGGGTTCTGAAAGCTACGAGCAGTACTTC. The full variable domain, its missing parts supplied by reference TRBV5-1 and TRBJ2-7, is KAGVTQTPRYLIKTRGQQVTLSCSPISGHRSVSWYQQTPGQGLQFLFEYFSETQRNKGNFPGRFSGRQFSNSRSEMNVSTLELGDSALYLCASSLWASGGSESYEQYFGPGTRLTVT.

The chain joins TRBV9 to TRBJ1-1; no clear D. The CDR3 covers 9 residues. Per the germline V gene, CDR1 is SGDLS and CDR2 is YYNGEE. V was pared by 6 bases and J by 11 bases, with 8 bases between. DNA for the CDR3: TGTGCCAGCACGGAGGTGGCTTTCTTT. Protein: CASTEVAFF. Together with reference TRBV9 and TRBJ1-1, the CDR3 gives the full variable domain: DSGVTQTPKHLITATGQRVTLRCSPRSGDLSVYWYQQSLDQGLQFLIQYYNGEERAKGNILERFSAQQFPDLHSELNLSSLELGDSALYFCASTEVAFFGQGTRLTVV.

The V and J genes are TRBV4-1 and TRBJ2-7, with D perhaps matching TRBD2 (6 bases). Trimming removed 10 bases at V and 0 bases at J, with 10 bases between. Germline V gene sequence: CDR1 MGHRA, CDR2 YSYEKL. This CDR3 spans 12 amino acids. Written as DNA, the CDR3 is TGCGCCACCGCGGGGAGCTCCTACGAGCAGTACTTC. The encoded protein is CATAGSSYEQYF.

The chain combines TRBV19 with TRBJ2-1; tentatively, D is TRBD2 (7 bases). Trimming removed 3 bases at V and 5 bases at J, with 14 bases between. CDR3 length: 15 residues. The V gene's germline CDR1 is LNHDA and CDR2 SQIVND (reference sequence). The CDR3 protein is CASSMFAGANNEQFF. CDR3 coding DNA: TGTGCCAGTAGTATGTTTGCGGGGGCAAACAATGAGCAGTTCTTC.

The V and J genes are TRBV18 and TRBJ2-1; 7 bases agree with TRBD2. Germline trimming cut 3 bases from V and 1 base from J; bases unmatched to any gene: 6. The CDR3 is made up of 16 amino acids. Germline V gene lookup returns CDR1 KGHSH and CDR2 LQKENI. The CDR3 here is CASSPQLASSYNEQFF. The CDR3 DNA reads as TGTGCCAGCTCACCGCAACTAGCGTCGTCCTACAATGAGCAGTTCTTC. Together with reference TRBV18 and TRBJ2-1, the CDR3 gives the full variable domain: NAGVMQNPRHLVRRRGQEARLRCSPMKGHSHVYWYRQLPEEGLKFMVYLQKENIIDESGMPKERFSAEFPKEGPSILRIQQVVRGDSAAYFCASSPQLASSYNEQFFGPGTRLTVL.

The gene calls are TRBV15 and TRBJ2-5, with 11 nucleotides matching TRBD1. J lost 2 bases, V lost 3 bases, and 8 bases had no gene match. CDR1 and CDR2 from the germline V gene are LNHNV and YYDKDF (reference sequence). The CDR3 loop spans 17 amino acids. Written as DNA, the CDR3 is TGTGCCACCAGCAGTGGGACAGGGGGAATCCTTCAAGAGACCCAGTACTTC. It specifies CATSSGTGGILQETQYF. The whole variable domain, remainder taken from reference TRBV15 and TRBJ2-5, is DAMVIQNPRYQVTQFGKPVTLSCSQTLNHNVMYWYQQKSSQAPKLLFHYYDKDFNNEADTPDNFQSRRPNTSFCFLDIRSPGLGDTAMYLCATSSGTGGILQETQYFGPGTRLLVL.

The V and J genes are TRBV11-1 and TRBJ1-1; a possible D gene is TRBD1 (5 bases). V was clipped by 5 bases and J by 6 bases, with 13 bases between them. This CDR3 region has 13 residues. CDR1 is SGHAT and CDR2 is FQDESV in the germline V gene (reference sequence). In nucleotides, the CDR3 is TGTGCCAGCAGCGAAGGGGCCGAAGCTGAAGCTTTCTTT. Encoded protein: CASSEGAEAEAFF.

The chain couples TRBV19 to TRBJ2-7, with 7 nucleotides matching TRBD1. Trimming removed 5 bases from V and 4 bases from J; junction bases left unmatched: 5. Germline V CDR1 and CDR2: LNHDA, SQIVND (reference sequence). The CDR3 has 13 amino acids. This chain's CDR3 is CASSASTGYEQYF. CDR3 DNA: TGTGCCAGTAGTGCTTCGACAGGGTACGAGCAGTACTTC.

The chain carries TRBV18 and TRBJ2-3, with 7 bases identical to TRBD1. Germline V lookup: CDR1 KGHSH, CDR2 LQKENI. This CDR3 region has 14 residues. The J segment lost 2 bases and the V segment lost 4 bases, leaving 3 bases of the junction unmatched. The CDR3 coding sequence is TGTGCCAGCTCACGTGGGACAGACACAGATACGCAGTATTTT. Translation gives CASSRGTDTDTQYF.